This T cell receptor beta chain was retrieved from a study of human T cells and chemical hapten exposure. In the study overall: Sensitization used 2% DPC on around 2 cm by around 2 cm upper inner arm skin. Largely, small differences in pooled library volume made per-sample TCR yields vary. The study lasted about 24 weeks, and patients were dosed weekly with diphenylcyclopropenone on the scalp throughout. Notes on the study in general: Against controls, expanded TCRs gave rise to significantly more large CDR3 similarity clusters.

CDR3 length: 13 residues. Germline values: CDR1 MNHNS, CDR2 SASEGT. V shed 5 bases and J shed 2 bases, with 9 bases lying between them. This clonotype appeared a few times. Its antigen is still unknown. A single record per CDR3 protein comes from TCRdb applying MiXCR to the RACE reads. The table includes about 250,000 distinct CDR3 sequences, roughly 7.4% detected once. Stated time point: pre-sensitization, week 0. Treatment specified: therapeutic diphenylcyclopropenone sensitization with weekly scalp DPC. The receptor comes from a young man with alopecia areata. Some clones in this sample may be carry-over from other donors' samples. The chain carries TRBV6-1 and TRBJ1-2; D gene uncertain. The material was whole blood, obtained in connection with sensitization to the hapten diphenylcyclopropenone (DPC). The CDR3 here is CASSPEPNYGYTF. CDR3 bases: TGTGCCAGCAGTCCAGAACCAAACTATGGCTACACCTTC.